A single sample gave rise to the 8 T cell receptor beta chains below, sequenced in a study of response to subunit inactivated influenza vaccine. TCRdb recomputed calls from the RT-PCR reads with MiXCR, one row per CDR3 protein. Of about 780,000 distinct CDR3 sequences in the sample, around a sixth were seen once. Here the sequenced sample was PBMCs from blood, taken roughly 5 days after vaccination. The receptors here all came from a man aged 50 or older who received an inactivated influenza vaccine.

This clonotype was seen a few times. The chain carries TRBV4-1 and TRBJ2-3; the match to TRBD2 covers 11 bases. The CDR3 has 17 residues. With 2 bases clipped from V and 6 bases from J, the junction kept 10 bases outside the gene matches. Germline V gene data show CDR1 as MGHRA and CDR2 as YSYEKL. The CDR3 spells CASSQTGTSGRSDTQYF. The CDR3 DNA reads TGCGCCAGCAGCCAAACCGGGACTAGCGGCCGGTCGGATACGCAGTATTTT.

The gene calls are TRBV6-2 or TRBV6-3 and TRBJ1-5; D may be TRBD1 (5 bases). Per the germline V gene, CDR1 is MNHEY and CDR2 is SVGEGT. Between the trimmed V and J ends, which lost 6 bases and 5 bases, there was a span of 14 bases. CDR3 length equals 14 residues. As DNA, the CDR3 is TGTGCCAGCAGAGATAACAGGTCTTATCAGCCCCAGCATTTT. This gives the protein CASRDNRSYQPQHF.

There are many counts of this clonotype. The chain recombines TRBV29-1 with TRBJ2-3; D is unresolved. CDR3 length equals 13 residues. V dropped 7 bases and J dropped 1 base, with 12 bases sitting between them. Germline lookup yields CDR1 SQVTM and CDR2 ANQGSEA. CDR3 loop: CSATPAGTDTQYF. The CDR3 nucleotides are TGCAGCGCGACACCCGCGGGCACAGATACGCAGTATTTT.

This clonotype was detected only a few times. The rearrangement links TRBV20-1 to TRBJ2-2; 7 bases align to TRBD1. The CDR3 has 15 residues. From germline, CDR1 is DFQATT and CDR2 SNEGSKA (reference sequence). V dropped 3 bases and J dropped 4; count of bases not matched to a gene: 8. The DNA of the CDR3 is TGCAGTGCTAGTGATCCGAGACAGGGCACCGGGGAGCTGTTTTTT. It yields the protein CSASDPRQGTGELFF.

The J gene is TRBJ2-5, the V gene TRBV9, with 8 positions matching TRBD1. Germline trimming cut 4 bases from V and 6 bases from J; bases unmatched to any gene: 8. Germline V lookup: CDR1 SGDLS, CDR2 YYNGEE. The CDR3 extends over 14 amino acids. Here the CDR3 DNA reads TGTGCCAGCAGCCCGGGGACAGGCGGAAAGACCCAGTACTTC. Its translation: CASSPGTGGKTQYF. The full variable domain, in which reference TRBV9 and TRBJ2-5 provide the parts outside the CDR3, is DSGVTQTPKHLITATGQRVTLRCSPRSGDLSVYWYQQSLDQGLQFLIQYYNGEERAKGNILERFSAQQFPDLHSELNLSSLELGDSALYFCASSPGTGGKTQYFGPGTRLLVL.

Only a few counts were recorded for this clonotype. V usage is TRBV7-9 and J usage is TRBJ2-3; D remains ambiguous. Germline V lookup: CDR1 SEHNR, CDR2 FQNEAQ (reference sequence). Deletions cut 1 base from V and 4 bases from J, with 9 bases between. This CDR3 has 14 amino acids. The CDR3 loop reads CASSLDGFPDTQYF. In DNA, the CDR3 is TGTGCCAGCAGCTTAGATGGCTTTCCAGATACGCAGTATTTT.

The CDR3 here is CASSAQLTSRYNEQFF. CDR3 nucleotide sequence: TGTGCCAGCAGCGCTCAACTGACTAGCAGATACAATGAGCAGTTCTTC. The chain employs TRBV11-2 and TRBJ2-1; TRBD2 matches at 7 bases. J lost 4 bases, V lost 5 bases, and 11 bases had no gene match. The germline V gene encodes CDR1 SGHAT and CDR2 FQNNGV. There are 16 residues in the CDR3.

This clonotype has just a few counts. The chain employs TRBV18 and TRBJ2-5; TRBD2 aligns across 14 bases. The CDR3 consists of 17 residues. The J segment lost 4 bases and the V segment lost 2 bases, leaving 6 bases of the junction unmatched. In germline, CDR1 is KGHSH, CDR2 LQKENI. The CDR3 nucleotides read TGTGCCAGCTCACCAGGGACTAGCGGGAGTGGATTAGAGACCCAGTACTTC. It is translated as CASSPGTSGSGLETQYF.